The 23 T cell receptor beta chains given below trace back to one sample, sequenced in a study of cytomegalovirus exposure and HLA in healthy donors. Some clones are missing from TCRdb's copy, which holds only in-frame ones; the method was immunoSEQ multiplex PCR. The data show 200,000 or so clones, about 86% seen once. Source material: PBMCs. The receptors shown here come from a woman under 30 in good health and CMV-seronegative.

In nucleotides, the CDR3 is TGTGCCAGCAGCCCCCAAAACAGGGGAGCCTATGGCTACACCTTC. It is translated as CASSPQNRGAYGYTF. V usage is TRBV4-2 and J usage is TRBJ1-2; the match to TRBD1 covers 7 bases. J gave up 4 bases and V 4 bases, and 9 bases lay outside the gene matches. The CDR3 spans 15 residues. CDR1 is LGHNA, CDR2 YNFKEQ, per germline.

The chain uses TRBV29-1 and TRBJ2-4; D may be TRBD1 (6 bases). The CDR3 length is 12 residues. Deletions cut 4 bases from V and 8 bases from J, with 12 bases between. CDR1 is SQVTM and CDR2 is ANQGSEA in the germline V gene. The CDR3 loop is CSVGLGGDIQYF. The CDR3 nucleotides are TGCAGCGTTGGTCTAGGGGGAGACATTCAGTACTTC. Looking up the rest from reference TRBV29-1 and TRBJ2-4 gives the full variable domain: SAVISQKPSRDICQRGTSLTIQCQVDSQVTMMFWYRQQPGQSLTLIATANQGSEATYESGFVIDKFPISRPNLTFSTLTVSNMSPEDSSIYLCSVGLGGDIQYFGAGTRLSVL.

CDR3 DNA sequence: TGTGCCAGCAGCAAACCAAAGCGGGAGCGCATATATGAGCAGTTCTTC. This sequence encodes CASSKPKRERIYEQFF. The chain links TRBV21-1 to TRBJ2-1; the D call TRBD2 from the table was never checked on the DNA. TRBV21-1 is recorded as a pseudogene. This CDR3 comprises 16 residues.

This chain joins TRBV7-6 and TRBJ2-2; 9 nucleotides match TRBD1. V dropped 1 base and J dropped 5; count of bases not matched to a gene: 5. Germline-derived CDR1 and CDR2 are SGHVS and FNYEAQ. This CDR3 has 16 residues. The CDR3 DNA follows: TGTGCCAGCAGCTTAGACACAGGGGGCTTTACCGGGGAGCTGTTTTTT. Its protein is CASSLDTGGFTGELFF.

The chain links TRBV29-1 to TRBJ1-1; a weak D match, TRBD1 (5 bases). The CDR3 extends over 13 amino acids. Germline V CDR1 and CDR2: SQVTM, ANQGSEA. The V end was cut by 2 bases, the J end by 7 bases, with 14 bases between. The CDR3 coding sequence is TGCAGCGTTGAAAAAGCCAGAGGACATGAAGCTTTCTTT. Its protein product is CSVEKARGHEAFF.

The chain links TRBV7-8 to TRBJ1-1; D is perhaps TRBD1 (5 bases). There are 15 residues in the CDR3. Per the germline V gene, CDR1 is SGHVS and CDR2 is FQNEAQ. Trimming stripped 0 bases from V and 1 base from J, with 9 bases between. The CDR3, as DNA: TGTGCCAGCAGCTTAGCGCGACAGAGGAACACTGAAGCTTTCTTT. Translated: CASSLARQRNTEAFF.

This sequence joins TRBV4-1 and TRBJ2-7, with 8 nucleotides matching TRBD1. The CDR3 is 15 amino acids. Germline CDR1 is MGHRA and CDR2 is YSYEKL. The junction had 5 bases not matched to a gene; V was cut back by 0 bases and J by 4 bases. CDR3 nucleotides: TGCGCCAGCAGCCAAGATCGAGGACAGGGATACGAGCAGTACTTC. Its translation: CASSQDRGQGYEQYF.

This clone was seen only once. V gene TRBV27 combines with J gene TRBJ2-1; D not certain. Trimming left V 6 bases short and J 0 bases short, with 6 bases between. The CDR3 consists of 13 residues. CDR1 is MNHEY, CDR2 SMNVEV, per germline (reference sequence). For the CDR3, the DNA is TGTGCCAGCAGCACCAGCTCCTACAATGAGCAGTTCTTC. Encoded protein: CASSTSSYNEQFF.

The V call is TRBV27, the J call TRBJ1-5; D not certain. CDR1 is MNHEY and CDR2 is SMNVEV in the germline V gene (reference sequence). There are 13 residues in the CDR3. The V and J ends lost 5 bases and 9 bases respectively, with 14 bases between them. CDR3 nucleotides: TGTGCCAGCAGTCCCGGGGTGTTCGGGCCCCAGCATTTT. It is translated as CASSPGVFGPQHF.

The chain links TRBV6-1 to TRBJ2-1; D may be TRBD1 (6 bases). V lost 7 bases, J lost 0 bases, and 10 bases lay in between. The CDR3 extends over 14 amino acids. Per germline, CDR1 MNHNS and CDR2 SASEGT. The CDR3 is CASIGQSSYNEQFF. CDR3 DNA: TGTGCCAGCATCGGACAGAGCTCCTACAATGAGCAGTTCTTC.

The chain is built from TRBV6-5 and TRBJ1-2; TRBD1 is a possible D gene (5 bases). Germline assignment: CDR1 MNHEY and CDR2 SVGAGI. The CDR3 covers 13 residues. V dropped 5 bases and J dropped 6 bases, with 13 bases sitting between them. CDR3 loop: CASSTGGTDGYTF. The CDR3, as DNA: TGTGCCAGCAGTACGGGGGGGACGGATGGCTACACCTTC.

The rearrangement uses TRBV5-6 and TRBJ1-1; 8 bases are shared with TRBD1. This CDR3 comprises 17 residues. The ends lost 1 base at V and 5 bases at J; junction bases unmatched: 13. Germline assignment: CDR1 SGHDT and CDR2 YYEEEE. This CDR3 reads CASSLLVRQGAGTEAFF. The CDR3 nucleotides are TGTGCCAGCAGCTTGTTAGTCCGCCAGGGGGCAGGGACTGAAGCTTTCTTT.

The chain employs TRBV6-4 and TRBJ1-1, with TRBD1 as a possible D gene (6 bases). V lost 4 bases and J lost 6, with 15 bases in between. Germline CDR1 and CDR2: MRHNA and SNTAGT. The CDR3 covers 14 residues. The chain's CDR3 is CASSAGGARAEAFF. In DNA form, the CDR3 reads TGTGCCAGCAGTGCCGGGGGGGCGAGAGCTGAAGCTTTCTTT.

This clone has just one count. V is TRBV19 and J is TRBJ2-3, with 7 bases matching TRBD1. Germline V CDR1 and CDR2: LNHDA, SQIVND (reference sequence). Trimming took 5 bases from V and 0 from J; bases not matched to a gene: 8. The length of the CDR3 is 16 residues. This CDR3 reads CASSEGQFPSTDTQYF. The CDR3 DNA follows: TGTGCCAGTAGTGAGGGACAGTTCCCTAGCACAGATACGCAGTATTTT.

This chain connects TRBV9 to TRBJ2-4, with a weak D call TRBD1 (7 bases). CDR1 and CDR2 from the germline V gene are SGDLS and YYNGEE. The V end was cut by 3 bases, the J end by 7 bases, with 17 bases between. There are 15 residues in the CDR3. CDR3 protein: CASSEQGTPGNIQYF. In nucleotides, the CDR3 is TGTGCCAGCAGCGAACAGGGGACTCCGGGGAACATTCAGTACTTC.

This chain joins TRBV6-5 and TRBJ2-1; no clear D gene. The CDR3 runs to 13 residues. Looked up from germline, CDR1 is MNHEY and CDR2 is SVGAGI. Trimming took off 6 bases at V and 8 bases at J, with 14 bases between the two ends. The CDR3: CASSPRPGDEQFF. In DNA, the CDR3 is TGTGCCAGCAGCCCCCGACCGGGTGATGAGCAGTTCTTC.

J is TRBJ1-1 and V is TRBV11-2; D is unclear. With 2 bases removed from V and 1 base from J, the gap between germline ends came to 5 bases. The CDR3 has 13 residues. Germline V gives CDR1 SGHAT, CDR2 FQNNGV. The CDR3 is CASSLTGNTEAFF. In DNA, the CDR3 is TGTGCCAGCAGCTTAACGGGGAACACTGAAGCTTTCTTT.

CDR3 loop: CASSYSGRGSDTQYF. CDR3 in DNA: TGTGCCAGCAGTTATTCCGGGAGGGGGTCAGATACGCAGTATTTT. The J gene is TRBJ2-3, the V gene TRBV6-6, with 8 bases matching TRBD2. Germline V gene lookup returns CDR1 MNHNY and CDR2 SVGAGI (reference sequence). The CDR3 runs to 15 residues. The trim removed 3 bases at V and 4 bases at J, leaving 6 bases unmatched.

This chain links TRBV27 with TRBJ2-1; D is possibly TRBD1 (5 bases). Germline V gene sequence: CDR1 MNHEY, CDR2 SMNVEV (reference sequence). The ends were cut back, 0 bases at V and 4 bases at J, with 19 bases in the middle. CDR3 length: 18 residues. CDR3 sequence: CASSLSGPDSWVYNEQFF. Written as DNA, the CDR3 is TGTGCCAGCAGTTTATCAGGCCCCGACAGTTGGGTGTACAATGAGCAGTTCTTC.

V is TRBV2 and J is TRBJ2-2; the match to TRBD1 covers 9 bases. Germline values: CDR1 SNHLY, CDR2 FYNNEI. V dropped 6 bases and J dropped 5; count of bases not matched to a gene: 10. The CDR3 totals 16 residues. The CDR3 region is CASSSGTGILTGELFF. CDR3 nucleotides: TGTGCCAGCAGCTCCGGGACAGGGATTCTGACCGGGGAGCTGTTTTTT.

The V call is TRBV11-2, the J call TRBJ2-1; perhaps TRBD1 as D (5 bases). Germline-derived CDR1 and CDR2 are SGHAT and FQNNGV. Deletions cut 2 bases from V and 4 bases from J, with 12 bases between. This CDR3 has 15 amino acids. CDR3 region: CASSLQGSRYNEQFF. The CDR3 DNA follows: TGTGCCAGCAGCTTACAGGGATCACGATACAATGAGCAGTTCTTC.

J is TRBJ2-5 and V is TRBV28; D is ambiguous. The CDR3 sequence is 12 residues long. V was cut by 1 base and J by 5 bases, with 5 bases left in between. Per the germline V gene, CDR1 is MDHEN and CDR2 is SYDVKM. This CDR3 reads CASSLSRETQYF. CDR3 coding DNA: TGTGCCAGCAGTTTATCGAGGGAGACCCAGTACTTC.

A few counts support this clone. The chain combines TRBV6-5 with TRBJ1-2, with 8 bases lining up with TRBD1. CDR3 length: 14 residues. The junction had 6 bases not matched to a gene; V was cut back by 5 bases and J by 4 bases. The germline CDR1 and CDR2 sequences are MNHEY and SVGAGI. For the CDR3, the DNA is TGTGCCAGCAGTCCAAATGACAGGGGCTATGGCTACACCTTC. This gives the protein CASSPNDRGYGYTF.